This TCR beta chain comes out of a study of blood T cell repertoires in COVID-19. Whole-study context: Some COVID-19 samples were acute and others convalescent; all came from the United States, Italy and Spain. PBMCs, B-cell-depleted T cells, or T cells provided the cDNA or gDNA that made up the material.

CDR3 length: 17 amino acids. Germline trimming cut 0 bases from V and 3 bases from J; bases unmatched to any gene: 6. The germline V gene encodes CDR1 SGHAT and CDR2 FQNNGV. Study processing details: Amplified reference gene primers provided the basis for estimating nucleated cell counts. Profiling relied on immunoSEQ multiplex PCR, and the TCRdb table lists in-frame clones only, not all of them. V and J calls and clone size come straight from that table; D and trimming were deduced from the DNA. The sample comprises 200,000 to 250,000 clones, 80% to 90% of which are singletons, and roughly 21% rests with the top ten.

The sequencing sample was made of peripheral blood. This receptor was obtained from a man younger than 40 with active or convalescent COVID-19. The V call is TRBV11-2, the J call TRBJ2-1; 9 bases fit TRBD2. The CDR3 loop reads CASSLDFPAGGYNEQFF. In DNA form, the CDR3 reads TGTGCCAGCAGCTTAGATTTTCCAGCGGGAGGCTACAATGAGCAGTTCTTC.